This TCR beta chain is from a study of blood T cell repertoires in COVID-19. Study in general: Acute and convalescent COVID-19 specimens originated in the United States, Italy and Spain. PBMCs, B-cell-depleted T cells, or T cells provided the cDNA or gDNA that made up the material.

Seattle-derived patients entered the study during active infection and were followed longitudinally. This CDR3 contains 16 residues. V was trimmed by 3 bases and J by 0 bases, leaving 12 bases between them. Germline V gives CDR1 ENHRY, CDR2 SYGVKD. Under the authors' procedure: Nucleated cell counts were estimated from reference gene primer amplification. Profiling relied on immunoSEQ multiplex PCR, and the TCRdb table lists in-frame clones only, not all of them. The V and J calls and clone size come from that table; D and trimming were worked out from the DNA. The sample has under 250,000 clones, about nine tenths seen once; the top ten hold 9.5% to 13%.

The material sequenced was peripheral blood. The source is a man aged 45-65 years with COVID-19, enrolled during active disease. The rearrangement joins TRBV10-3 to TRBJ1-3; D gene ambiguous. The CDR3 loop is CAISDDRGSSGNTIYF. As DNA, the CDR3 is TGTGCCATCAGTGACGACCGAGGAAGCTCTGGAAACACCATATATTTT.